The entry below describes one TCR beta chain. Its antigen remains unidentified. This sample stems from a study of T-cell memory formation after mild COVID-19. Across the study: Largely, TCR clusters stayed within a single donor. Points from the study as a whole: Contracting CD4+ clones sat mainly in CM and EM; CD8+ in EMRA.

MiXCR, run by TCRdb on the 5' RACE reads, gives a single entry per CDR3 protein. The data contain hundreds of thousands of distinct CDR3 sequences, 25% to 30% of them singletons. This CDR3 has 14 residues. Trimming stripped 3 bases from V and 1 base from J, with 6 bases between. CDR1 SEHNR and CDR2 FQNEAQ come from the germline V gene (reference sequence). The specimen was PBMCs or a T cell subset sorted from them (not recorded which). The sequence was obtained from an adult woman who had mild COVID-19 (a few samples of this study predate the infection). Cell type and time point are not known. The rearrangement uses TRBV7-9 and TRBJ2-2, with no clear D. The CDR3 DNA sequence: TGTGCCAGCAGCTTCTTCCAGAACACCGGGGAGCTGTTTTTT. This gives the protein CASSFFQNTGELFF.